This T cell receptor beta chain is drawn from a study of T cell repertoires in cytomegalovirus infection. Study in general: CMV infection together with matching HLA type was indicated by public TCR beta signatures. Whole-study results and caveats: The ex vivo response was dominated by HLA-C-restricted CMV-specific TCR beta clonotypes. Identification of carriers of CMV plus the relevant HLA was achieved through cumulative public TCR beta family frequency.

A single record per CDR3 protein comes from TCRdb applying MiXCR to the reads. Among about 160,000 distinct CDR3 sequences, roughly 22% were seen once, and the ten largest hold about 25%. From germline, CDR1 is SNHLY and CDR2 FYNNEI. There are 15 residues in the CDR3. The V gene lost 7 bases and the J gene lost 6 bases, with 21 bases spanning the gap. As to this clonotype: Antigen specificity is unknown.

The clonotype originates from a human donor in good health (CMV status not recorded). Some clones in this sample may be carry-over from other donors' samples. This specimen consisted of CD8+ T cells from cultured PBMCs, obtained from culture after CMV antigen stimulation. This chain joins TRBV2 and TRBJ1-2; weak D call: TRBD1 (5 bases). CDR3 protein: CASIGTGRSVDGYTF. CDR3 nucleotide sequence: TGTGCCAGCATCGGGACGGGACGTAGTGTTGATGGCTACACCTTC.